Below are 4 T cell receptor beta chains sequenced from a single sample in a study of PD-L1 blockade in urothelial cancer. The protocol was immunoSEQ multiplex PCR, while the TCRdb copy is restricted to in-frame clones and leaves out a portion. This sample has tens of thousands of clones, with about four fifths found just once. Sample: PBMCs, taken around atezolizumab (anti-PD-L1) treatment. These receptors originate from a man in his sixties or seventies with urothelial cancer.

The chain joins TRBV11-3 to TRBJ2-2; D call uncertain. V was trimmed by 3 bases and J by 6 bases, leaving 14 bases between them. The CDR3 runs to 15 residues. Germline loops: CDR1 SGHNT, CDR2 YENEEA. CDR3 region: CASSFPPSGAGELFF. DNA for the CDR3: TGTGCCAGCAGCTTTCCCCCTTCGGGTGCCGGGGAGCTGTTTTTT.

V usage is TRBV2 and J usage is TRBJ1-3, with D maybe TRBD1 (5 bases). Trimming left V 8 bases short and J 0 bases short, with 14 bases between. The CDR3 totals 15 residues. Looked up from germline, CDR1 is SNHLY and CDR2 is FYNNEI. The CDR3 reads CASGRGGTSGNTIYF. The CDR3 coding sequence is TGTGCCAGCGGGAGGGGAGGGACCTCTGGAAACACCATATATTTT.

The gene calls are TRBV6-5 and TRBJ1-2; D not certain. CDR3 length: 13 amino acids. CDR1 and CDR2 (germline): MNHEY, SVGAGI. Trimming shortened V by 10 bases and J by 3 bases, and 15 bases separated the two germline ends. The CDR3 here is CATQAGIYYGYTF. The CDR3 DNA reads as TGTGCCACACAAGCGGGGATCTACTATGGCTACACCTTC.

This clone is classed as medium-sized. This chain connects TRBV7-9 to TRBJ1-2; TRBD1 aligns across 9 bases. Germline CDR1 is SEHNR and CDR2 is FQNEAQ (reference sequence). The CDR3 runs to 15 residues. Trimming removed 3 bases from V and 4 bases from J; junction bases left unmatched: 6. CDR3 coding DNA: TGTGCCAGCAGCTTCCGGGACAGGGTACCCTATGGCTACACCTTC. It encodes CASSFRDRVPYGYTF.